The sequence of this TCR beta chain was determined in a study of neoadjuvant anti-PD-1 for oral cavity cancer. Only in-frame clones appear in the TCRdb table, and some are missing; sequencing was by immunoSEQ multiplex PCR. The sample consists of about 72,000 clones, around 82% of them appearing once. A remark on this clone: Its matching antigen is unknown.

With 7 bases removed from V and 4 bases from J, the gap between germline ends came to 17 bases. This CDR3 has 14 residues. Germline CDR1 and CDR2: SQVTM and ANQGSEA. Cohort: HPV-negative, locally advanced oral cavity squamous cell carcinoma patients. Blood cells were analyzed directly, without culture or expansion. Overall study findings and caveats: After neoadjuvant nivolumab, PBMC T cell clonality was significantly higher in non-responders than responders.

The sequenced sample was PBMCs, obtained before nivolumab (anti-PD-1) treatment. This sequence originates from a person aged 35-80 years with oral cavity squamous cell carcinoma. This sequence joins TRBV29-1 and TRBJ2-1, with D possibly being TRBD2 (6 bases). For the CDR3, the DNA is TGCAGCGCCGAACGGCGGGGAAGGTACAATGAGCAGTTCTTC. Translating it yields CSAERRGRYNEQFF.